This T cell receptor beta chain was retrieved from a study of blood T cell repertoires in COVID-19. Authors' processing steps: Estimated nucleated cell counts came from reference gene primer amplification. The assay was immunoSEQ multiplex PCR, and TCRdb's table has in-frame clones only and misses some. V and J calls and clone size are given by that table; D and trimming were obtained from the DNA. In the table there are roughly 390,000 clones, about 90% of which are singletons. Germline-derived CDR1 and CDR2 are LGHDT and YNNKEL (reference sequence). CDR3 length: 21 residues. After removal of 1 base from V and 6 bases from J, the junction contained 19 bases not matched to a gene.

The sequence came from a woman in her 30s with COVID-19, enrolled during active disease. The rearrangement joins TRBV3-1 (or the pseudogene TRBV3-2) to TRBJ2-3; the match to TRBD2 covers 13 bases. What was sequenced was peripheral blood. CDR3 residues: CASSQADGDGLAGEVWDTQYF. As DNA, the CDR3 is TGTGCCAGCAGCCAAGCAGATGGTGATGGACTAGCGGGAGAAGTTTGGGATACGCAGTATTTT.